This passage covers 10 T cell receptor beta chains from one sample sequenced in a study of cytomegalovirus exposure and HLA in healthy donors. The study ran its PCR with 60 Vbeta and 13 Jbeta primers. Sequencing used immunoSEQ multiplex PCR; TCRdb keeps in-frame clones, though not all of them. This table has 85,000 to 130,000 clones, 75% to 85% appearing once. The specimen was PBMCs. The receptors were sampled from a woman aged 45-60 years in good health and CMV-seropositive.

This CDR3 is CASSAGTGRTYEQYF. The DNA for the CDR3 is TGTGCCAGCAGCGCCGGGACAGGGCGAACCTACGAGCAGTACTTC. V is TRBV5-6 and J is TRBJ2-7, with TRBD1 matching over 9 bases. The CDR3 length is 15 residues. The germline V gene encodes CDR1 SGHDT and CDR2 YYEEEE. V was clipped by 4 bases and J by 2 bases; unmatched bases: 7.

The chain is built from TRBV5-4 and TRBJ1-3; D gene ambiguous. CDR1 is SGHNT, CDR2 YYREEE, per germline (reference sequence). Trimming removed 4 bases at V and 0 bases at J, with 8 bases between. The CDR3 runs to 14 residues. CDR3 coding DNA: TGTGCCAGCAGCGTAGACAACTCTGGAAACACCATATATTTT. Translated, it gives CASSVDNSGNTIYF.

This sequence joins TRBV5-4 and TRBJ2-2; 10 bases are a match to TRBD2. CDR3 size: 18 residues. The germline gives CDR1 SGHNT, CDR2 YYREEE (reference sequence). V lost 0 bases and J lost 5; bases outside the gene matches: 10. The CDR3 DNA follows: TGTGCCAGCAGCTTGGCGGGTAGCGGGGGGCCGGGGACCGGGGAGCTGTTTTTT. Translated, it gives CASSLAGSGGPGTGELFF.

In DNA form, the CDR3 reads TGCGCCAGCAGCGGGGGGACCGGGACAGGGGGAAACTATGGCTACACCTTC. Its translation: CASSGGTGTGGNYGYTF. The chain recombines TRBV4-1 with TRBJ1-2; 11 bases line up with TRBD1. CDR3 length: 17 amino acids. The V gene's germline CDR1 is MGHRA and CDR2 YSYEKL. J gave up 2 bases and V 5 bases, and 10 bases lay outside the gene matches.

The V and J genes are TRBV25-1 and TRBJ1-3; 7 bases align to TRBD1. This CDR3 comprises 15 residues. V shed 1 base and J 4 bases; nucleotides not matched to a gene: 4. In germline, CDR1 is MGHDK, CDR2 SYGVNS. This CDR3 is CASSESGGGGNTIYF. The CDR3 nucleotides are TGTGCCAGCAGTGAATCGGGAGGGGGCGGAAACACCATATATTTT.

The chain carries TRBV18 and TRBJ2-4; tentatively, D is TRBD2 (6 bases). This CDR3 spans 14 amino acids. V was shortened by 2 bases and J by 6 bases, with 11 bases between the two germline ends. Germline lookup yields CDR1 KGHSH and CDR2 LQKENI. CDR3 bases: TGTGCCAGCTCACCAATCGTGGGGGGAAACATTCAGTACTTC. It translates to CASSPIVGGNIQYF.

The rearrangement uses TRBV7-9 and TRBJ2-2; TRBD1 matches at 11 bases. This CDR3 is 17 amino acids long. After removal of 8 bases from V and 4 bases from J, the junction contained 12 bases not matched to a gene. The germline V gene encodes CDR1 SEHNR and CDR2 FQNEAQ (reference sequence). Here the CDR3 reads CASLVGGQGASTGELFF. DNA of the CDR3: TGTGCCAGCCTCGTGGGAGGACAGGGGGCTTCCACCGGGGAGCTGTTTTTT.

This sequence joins TRBV10-2 and TRBJ2-7; tentatively, D is TRBD2 (6 bases). CDR3 length equals 13 residues. V lost 10 bases and J lost 4, with 17 bases in between. Germline V lookup: CDR1 WSHSY, CDR2 SAAADI. The CDR3 bases are TGCGCCACCCTTGGAGGGCATATTTACGAGCAGTACTTC. Translated, it gives CATLGGHIYEQYF.

This chain connects TRBV9 to TRBJ2-1, with D perhaps matching TRBD2 (6 bases). Germline CDR1 reads SGDLS; CDR2 reads YYNGEE. CDR3 length equals 16 residues. Deletions cut 3 bases from V and 10 bases from J, with 23 bases between. The CDR3 loop reads CASSAAGTASPSEQFF. CDR3 DNA: TGTGCCAGCAGCGCCGCTGGGACTGCCTCCCCGTCGGAGCAGTTCTTC.

This clone was counted a few times. V and J are TRBV5-6 and TRBJ2-3; D is possibly TRBD1 (6 bases). CDR3 length equals 17 residues. In germline, CDR1 is SGHDT, CDR2 YYEEEE. Trimming pared 0 bases from V and 7 bases from J, leaving 21 bases between. The CDR3 nucleotides read TGTGCCAGCAGCTTGGCACAGGGATGGGTGGGAGAGAATACGCAGTATTTT. Its protein is CASSLAQGWVGENTQYF.